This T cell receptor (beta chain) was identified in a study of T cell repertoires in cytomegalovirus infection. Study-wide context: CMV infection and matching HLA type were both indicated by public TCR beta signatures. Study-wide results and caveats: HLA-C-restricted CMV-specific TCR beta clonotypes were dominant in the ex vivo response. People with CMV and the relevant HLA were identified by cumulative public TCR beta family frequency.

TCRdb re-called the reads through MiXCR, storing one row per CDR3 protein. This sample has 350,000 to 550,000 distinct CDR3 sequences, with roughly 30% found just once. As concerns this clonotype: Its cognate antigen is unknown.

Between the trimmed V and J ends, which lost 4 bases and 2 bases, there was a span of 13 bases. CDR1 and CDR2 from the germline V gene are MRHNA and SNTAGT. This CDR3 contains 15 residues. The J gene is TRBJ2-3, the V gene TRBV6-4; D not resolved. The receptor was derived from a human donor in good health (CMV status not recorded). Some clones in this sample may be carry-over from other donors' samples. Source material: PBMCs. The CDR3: CASSVDAGPTDTQYF. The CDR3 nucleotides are TGTGCCAGCAGTGTTGATGCCGGGCCCACAGATACGCAGTATTTT.